This TCR beta chain stems from a study of chemoradiotherapy in HPV16-positive cancers. Study-level background: Candidate HPV-specific clones and shared TCR motifs came from a couple of HPV16-positive patients.

Sequenced by immunoSEQ multiplex PCR; TCRdb stores in-frame clones only, minus some. This table holds roughly 940 clones, approximately 88% found once. Comments on this clone: The antigen is unknown.

Study-level results: For HPV16-positive patients, expanding HPV-responsive T cells associated with longer recurrence-free survival. Candidate HPV-specific clones and E7-related TCR motifs grew in tumor during treatment.

CDR3 length equals 14 residues. CDR1 and CDR2 (germline): MNHNS, SASEGT. V lost 5 bases to trimming and J lost 4 bases, with 14 bases between them. The receptor comes from a human donor with HPV-associated anogenital cancer. J is TRBJ1-1 and V is TRBV6-1; D remains ambiguous. The source was tumor tissue, collected from a patient who underwent chemoradiotherapy. The CDR3 sequence: CASSFAVAGTEAFF. The CDR3, as DNA: TGTGCCAGCAGTTTTGCAGTGGCTGGCACTGAAGCTTTCTTT.